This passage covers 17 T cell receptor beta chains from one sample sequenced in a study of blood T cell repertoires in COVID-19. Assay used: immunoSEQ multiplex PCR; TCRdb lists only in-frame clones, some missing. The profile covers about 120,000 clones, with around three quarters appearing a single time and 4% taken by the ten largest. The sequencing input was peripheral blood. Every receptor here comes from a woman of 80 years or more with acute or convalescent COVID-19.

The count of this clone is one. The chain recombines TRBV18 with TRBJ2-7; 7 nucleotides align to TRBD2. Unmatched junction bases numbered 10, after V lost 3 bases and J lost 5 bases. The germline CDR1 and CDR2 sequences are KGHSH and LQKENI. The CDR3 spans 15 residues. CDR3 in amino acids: CASSPVGSREDEQYF. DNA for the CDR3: TGTGCCAGCTCACCGGTAGGTAGCCGGGAGGACGAGCAGTACTTC.

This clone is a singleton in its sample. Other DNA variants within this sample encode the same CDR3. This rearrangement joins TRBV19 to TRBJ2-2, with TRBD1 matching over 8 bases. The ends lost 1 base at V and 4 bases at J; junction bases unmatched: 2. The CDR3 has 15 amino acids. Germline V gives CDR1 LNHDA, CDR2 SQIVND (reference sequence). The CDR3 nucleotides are TGTGCCAGTAGTATAGTCGACAGGGGCACCGGGGAGCTGTTTTTT. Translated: CASSIVDRGTGELFF. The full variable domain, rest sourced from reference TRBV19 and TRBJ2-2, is DGGITQSPKYLFRKEGQNVTLSCEQNLNHDAMYWYRQDPGQGLRLIYYSQIVNDFQKGDIAEGYSVSREKKESFPLTVTSAQKNPTAFYLCASSIVDRGTGELFFGEGSRLTVL.

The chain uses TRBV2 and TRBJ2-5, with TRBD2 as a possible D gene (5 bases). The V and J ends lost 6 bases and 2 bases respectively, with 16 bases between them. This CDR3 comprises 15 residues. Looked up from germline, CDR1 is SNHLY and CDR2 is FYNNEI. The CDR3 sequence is CASSEEEQFQETQYF. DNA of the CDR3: TGTGCCAGCAGCGAGGAGGAACAGTTTCAAGAGACCCAGTACTTC.

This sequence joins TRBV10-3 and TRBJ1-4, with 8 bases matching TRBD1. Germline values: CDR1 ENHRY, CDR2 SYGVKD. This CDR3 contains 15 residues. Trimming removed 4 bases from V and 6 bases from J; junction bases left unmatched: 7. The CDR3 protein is CAISAGPGQDEKLFF. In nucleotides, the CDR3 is TGTGCCATCAGTGCCGGGCCGGGACAGGATGAAAAACTGTTTTTT.

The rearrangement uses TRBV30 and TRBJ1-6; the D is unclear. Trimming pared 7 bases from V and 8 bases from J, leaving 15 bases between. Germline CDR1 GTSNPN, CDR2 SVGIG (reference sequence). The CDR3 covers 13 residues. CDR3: CASRSGADSPLHF. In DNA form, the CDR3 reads TGTGCCTCCCGATCCGGAGCGGATTCACCCCTCCACTTT.

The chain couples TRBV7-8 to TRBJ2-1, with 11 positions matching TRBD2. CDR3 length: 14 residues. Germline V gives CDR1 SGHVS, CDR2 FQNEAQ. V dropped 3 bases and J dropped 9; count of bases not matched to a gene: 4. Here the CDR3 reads CASSFSGGAGEQFF. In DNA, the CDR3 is TGTGCCAGCAGCTTTAGCGGGGGGGCGGGTGAGCAGTTCTTC.

CDR3 in DNA: TGTGCCAGCAGCTTGGGGGACTTGCAGCCCCAGCATTTT. This codes for CASSLGDLQPQHF. The chain couples TRBV7-9 to TRBJ1-5; D may be TRBD1 (5 bases). The CDR3 is 13 residues long. Germline loops: CDR1 SEHNR, CDR2 FQNEAQ (reference sequence). The V end lost 3 bases, the J end lost 7 bases, and 10 bases lay between the germline ends.

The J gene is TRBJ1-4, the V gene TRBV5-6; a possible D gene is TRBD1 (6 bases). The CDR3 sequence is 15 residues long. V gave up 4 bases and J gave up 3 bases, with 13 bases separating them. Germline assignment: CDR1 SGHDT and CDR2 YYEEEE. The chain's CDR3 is CASSITGRANEKLFF. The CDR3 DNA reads TGTGCCAGCAGCATAACAGGGCGGGCTAATGAAAAACTGTTTTTT.

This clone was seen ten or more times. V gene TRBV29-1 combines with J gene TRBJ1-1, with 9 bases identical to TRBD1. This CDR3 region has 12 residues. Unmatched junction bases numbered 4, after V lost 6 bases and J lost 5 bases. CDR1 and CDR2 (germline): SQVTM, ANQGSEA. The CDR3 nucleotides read TGCAGCGTAGACAGGGGGGGGACTGAAGCTTTCTTT. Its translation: CSVDRGGTEAFF.

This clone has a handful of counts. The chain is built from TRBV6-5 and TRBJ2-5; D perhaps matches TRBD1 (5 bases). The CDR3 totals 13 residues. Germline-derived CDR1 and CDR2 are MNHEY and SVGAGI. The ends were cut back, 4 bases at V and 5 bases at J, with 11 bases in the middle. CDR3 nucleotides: TGTGCCAGCAGTTTAGGGGCGCGGGAGACCCAGTACTTC. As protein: CASSLGARETQYF.

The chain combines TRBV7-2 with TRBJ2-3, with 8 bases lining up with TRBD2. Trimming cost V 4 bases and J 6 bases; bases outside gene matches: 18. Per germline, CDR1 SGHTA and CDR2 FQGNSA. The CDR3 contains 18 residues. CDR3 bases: TGTGCCAGCAGCTCAAGACCGGGAGGGGTTCTTTTAGGTGATACGCAGTATTTT. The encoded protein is CASSSRPGGVLLGDTQYF.

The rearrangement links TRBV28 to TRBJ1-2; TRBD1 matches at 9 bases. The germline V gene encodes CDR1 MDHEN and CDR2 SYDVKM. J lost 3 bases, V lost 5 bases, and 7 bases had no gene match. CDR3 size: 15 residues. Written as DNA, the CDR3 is TGTGCCAGCAGTACAGGGGGCGCTGAGCACTATGGCTACACCTTC. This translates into CASSTGGAEHYGYTF.

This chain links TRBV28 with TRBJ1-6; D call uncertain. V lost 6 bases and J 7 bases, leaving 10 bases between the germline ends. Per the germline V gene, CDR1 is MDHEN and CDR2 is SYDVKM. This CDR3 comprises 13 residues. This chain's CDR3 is CASSRVVNSPLHF. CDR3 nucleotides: TGTGCCAGCAGCCGCGTGGTCAATTCACCCCTCCACTTT.

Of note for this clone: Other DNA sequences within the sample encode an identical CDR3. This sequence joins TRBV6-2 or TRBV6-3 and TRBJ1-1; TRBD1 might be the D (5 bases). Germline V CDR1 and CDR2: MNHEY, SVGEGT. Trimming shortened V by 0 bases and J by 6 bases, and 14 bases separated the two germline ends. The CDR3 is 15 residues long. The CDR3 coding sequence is TGTGCCAGCAGTTACTCTGGGCGCAGGGTCCCTGAAGCTTTCTTT. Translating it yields CASSYSGRRVPEAFF.

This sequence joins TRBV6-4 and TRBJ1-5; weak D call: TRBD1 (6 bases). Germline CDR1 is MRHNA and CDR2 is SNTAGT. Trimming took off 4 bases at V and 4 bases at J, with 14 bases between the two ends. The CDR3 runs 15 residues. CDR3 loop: CASSASGGNNQPQHF. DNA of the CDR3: TGTGCCAGCAGTGCCTCTGGGGGCAATAATCAGCCCCAGCATTTT.

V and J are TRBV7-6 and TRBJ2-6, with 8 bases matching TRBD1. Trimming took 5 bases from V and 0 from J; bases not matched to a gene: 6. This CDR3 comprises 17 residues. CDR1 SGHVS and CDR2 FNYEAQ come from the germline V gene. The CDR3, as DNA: TGTGCCAGCAGCGTGACAGGGGTCGGCTCTGGGGCCAACGTCCTGACTTTC. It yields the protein CASSVTGVGSGANVLTF.

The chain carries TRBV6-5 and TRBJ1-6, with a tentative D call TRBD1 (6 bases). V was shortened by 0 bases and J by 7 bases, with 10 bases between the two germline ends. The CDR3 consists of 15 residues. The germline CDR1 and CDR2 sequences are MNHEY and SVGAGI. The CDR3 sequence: CASSYSTGPNSPLHF. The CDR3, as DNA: TGTGCCAGCAGTTACTCAACAGGGCCGAATTCACCCCTCCACTTT.